The 10 T cell receptor beta chains presented below share a single source sample, sequenced in a study of blood T cell repertoires in COVID-19. The method was immunoSEQ multiplex PCR; TCRdb's version includes in-frame clones alone and lacks a portion of them. The sample lists under 400,000 clones, roughly 90% occurring once. Sample: peripheral blood. Receptors were obtained from a woman in her twenties or thirties with COVID-19, enrolled during active disease.

The gene calls are TRBV18 and TRBJ2-1; TRBD1 aligns across 7 bases. J was trimmed by 3 bases and V by 5 bases; bases with no gene match: 10. Germline loops: CDR1 KGHSH, CDR2 LQKENI. This CDR3 region has 16 residues. This chain's CDR3 is CASSGMDRFYYNEQFF. The CDR3 DNA reads TGTGCCAGCTCAGGAATGGACAGGTTCTACTACAATGAGCAGTTCTTC.

J is TRBJ2-7 and V is TRBV30; D not certain. The germline V gene encodes CDR1 GTSNPN and CDR2 SVGIG (reference sequence). The CDR3 consists of 13 residues. The V and J ends lost 0 bases and 4 bases respectively, with 10 bases between them. Written as DNA, the CDR3 is TGTGCCTGGAGTGTCGGAACTATATACGAGCAGTACTTC. Amino acid sequence: CAWSVGTIYEQYF.

This chain's CDR3 is CASSPRGNEKLFF. The CDR3 DNA reads TGTGCCAGCTCGCCCAGGGGGAACGAAAAACTGTTTTTT. The V and J genes are TRBV18 and TRBJ1-4; 7 nucleotides match TRBD1. Unmatched junction bases numbered 6, after V lost 6 bases and J lost 8 bases. Germline values: CDR1 KGHSH, CDR2 LQKENI. The CDR3 contains 13 residues.

The chain has TRBV7-2 and TRBJ2-1; D gene ambiguous. V was clipped by 2 bases and J by 0 bases, with 8 bases between them. Germline CDR1 and CDR2: SGHTA and FQGNSA. The CDR3 totals 15 residues. In DNA form, the CDR3 reads TGTGCCAGCAGCTTAACAGCCTTCTCCTACAATGAGCAGTTCTTC. Amino acid sequence: CASSLTAFSYNEQFF.

The chain has TRBV10-1 and TRBJ1-1; the D is unclear. Between the trimmed V and J ends, which lost 0 bases and 1 base, there was a span of 3 bases. The CDR3 is 13 residues long. The germline V gene encodes CDR1 WNHNN and CDR2 SYGVQD (reference sequence). CDR3 sequence reads: CASSESRNTEAFF. In nucleotides, the CDR3 is TGCGCCAGCAGTGAGTCGCGGAACACTGAAGCTTTCTTT.

The chain combines TRBV21-1 with TRBJ1-2; the table's D gene call, TRBD1, was not cross checked with the DNA. TRBV21-1 is reported as a pseudogene. The CDR3 has 17 residues. CDR3 sequence reads: CASSKALGQPGPYGYTF. In DNA, the CDR3 is TGTGCCAGCAGCAAAGCGCTAGGACAGCCTGGGCCCTATGGCTACACCTTC.

This chain connects TRBV4-1 to TRBJ1-2; 7 bases map to TRBD1. V trimming: 4 bases; J trimming: 6 bases; junction bases outside the gene matches: 8. The CDR3 extends over 14 amino acids. CDR1 MGHRA and CDR2 YSYEKL come from the germline V gene. CDR3 sequence reads: CASSPHRGSDGYTF. DNA of the CDR3: TGCGCCAGCAGCCCTCACAGGGGATCGGATGGCTACACCTTC.

As regards this clone: Different DNA sequences within this sample yield the same CDR3. The rearrangement uses TRBV2 and TRBJ1-6, with D maybe TRBD1 (5 bases). The CDR3 extends over 13 amino acids. Germline loops: CDR1 SNHLY, CDR2 FYNNEI. With 7 bases removed from V and 4 bases from J, the gap between germline ends came to 8 bases. CDR3 nucleotide sequence: TGTGCCAGCACCGGGGGATATAATTCACCCCTCCACTTT. Amino acid sequence: CASTGGYNSPLHF.

The chain couples TRBV4-2 to TRBJ2-3; 9 nucleotides align to TRBD2. The V and J ends lost 8 bases and 3 bases, in that order; junction bases with no gene match: 0. The CDR3 is made up of 12 amino acids. The germline V gene encodes CDR1 LGHNA and CDR2 YNFKEQ. The DNA for the CDR3 is TGTGCCAGCGGACTAGCGACAGATACGCAGTATTTT. Translation: CASGLATDTQYF.

The chain links TRBV7-9 to TRBJ2-5; 7 bases agree with TRBD1. J was trimmed by 5 bases and V by 1 base; bases with no gene match: 10. This CDR3 spans 16 amino acids. Germline loops: CDR1 SEHNR, CDR2 FQNEAQ (reference sequence). DNA for the CDR3: TGTGCCAGCAGCTTAGGCGTAGCAGGGGGTCAGGAGACCCAGTACTTC. It yields the protein CASSLGVAGGQETQYF.